This T cell receptor beta chain was identified in a study of response to subunit inactivated influenza vaccine. CDR3 size: 16 residues. Germline loops: CDR1 MNHNS, CDR2 SASEGT. V lost 6 bases to trimming and J lost 1 base; unmatched junction nucleotides: 9. TCRdb reprocessed the RT-PCR reads via MiXCR and lists one record per CDR3 protein. The table shows about 610,000 distinct CDR3 sequences, with roughly 15% occurring only once. Study-level points and caveats: New T cells are recruited in small numbers by each seasonal influenza vaccination, according to the authors' suggestion.

With respect to this clonotype: Its antigen is as yet unknown.

The rearrangement joins TRBV6-1 to TRBJ2-3, with 8 bases matching TRBD2. This material consisted of PBMCs from blood, taken 11 to 12 days after vaccination. The TCR comes from a man aged 45-65 years who received an inactivated influenza vaccine. The CDR3 coding sequence is TGTGCCAGCAGCTCCGGGACTAGTCCGGGCACAGATACGCAGTATTTT. Protein product: CASSSGTSPGTDTQYF.